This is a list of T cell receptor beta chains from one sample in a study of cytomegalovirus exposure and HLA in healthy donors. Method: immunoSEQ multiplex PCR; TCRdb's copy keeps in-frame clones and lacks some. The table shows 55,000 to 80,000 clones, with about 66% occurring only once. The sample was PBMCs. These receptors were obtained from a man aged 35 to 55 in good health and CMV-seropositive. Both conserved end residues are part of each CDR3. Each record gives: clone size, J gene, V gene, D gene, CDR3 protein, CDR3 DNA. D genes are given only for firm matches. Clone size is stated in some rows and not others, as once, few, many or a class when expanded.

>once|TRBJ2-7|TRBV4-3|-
CASSQDVNSLSSYEQYF
TGCGCCAGCAGCCAAGATGTCAATAGCCTCAGCTCCTACGAGCAGTACTTC
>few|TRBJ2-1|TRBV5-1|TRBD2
CASSLLAGGLNEQFF
TGCGCCAGCAGCTTACTAGCGGGGGGGCTTAATGAGCAGTTCTTC
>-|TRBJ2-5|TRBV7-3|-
CASAKGGPQETQYF
TGTGCCAGCGCTAAAGGGGGTCCCCAAGAGACCCAGTACTTC
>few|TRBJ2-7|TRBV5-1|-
CASSLAAASYEQYF
TGCGCCAGCAGCTTGGCCGCGGCTTCCTACGAGCAGTACTTC
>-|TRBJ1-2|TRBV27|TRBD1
CASSSGQGATNYGYTF
TGTGCCAGCAGCTCGGGACAGGGTGCGACTAACTATGGCTACACCTTC
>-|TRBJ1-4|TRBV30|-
CAWSSTKTSRLEKLFF
TGTGCCTGGTCATCGACAAAGACCTCCCGGCTCGAAAAACTGTTTTTT
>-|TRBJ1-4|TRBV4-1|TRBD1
CASSQEPGTENEKLFF
TGCGCCAGCAGCCAAGAACCCGGGACAGAGAATGAAAAACTGTTTTTT
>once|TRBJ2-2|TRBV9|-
CASSVAIAGQGRTGELFF
TGTGCCAGCAGCGTAGCCATTGCGGGGCAGGGACGCACCGGGGAGCTGTTTTTT
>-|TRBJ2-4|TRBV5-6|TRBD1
CASSGGGSGVRGTKNIQYF
TGTGCCAGCAGCGGCGGTGGTTCAGGAGTCAGGGGGACCAAAAACATTCAGTACTTC
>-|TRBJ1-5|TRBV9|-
CASSRGKNQPQHF
TGTGCCAGCAGCAGGGGTAAGAATCAGCCCCAGCATTTT
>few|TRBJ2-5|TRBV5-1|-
CASSRSGGAGETQYF
TGCGCCAGCAGCCGGTCAGGCGGGGCCGGAGAGACCCAGTACTTC
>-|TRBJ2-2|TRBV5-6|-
CASSYSSGSNTGELFF
TGTGCCAGCAGTTACTCTTCGGGTTCGAACACCGGGGAGCTGTTTTTT
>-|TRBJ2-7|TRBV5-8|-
CASSSPRLYYEQYF
TGTGCCAGCAGCTCACCGAGGTTGTACTACGAGCAGTACTTC
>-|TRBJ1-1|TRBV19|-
CASSIGTLRGGEAFF
TGTGCCAGTAGTATAGGGACTCTGAGGGGAGGTGAAGCTTTCTTT
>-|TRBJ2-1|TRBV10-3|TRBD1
CAISEFDEDREQFF
TGTGCCATCAGTGAGTTCGATGAGGACAGGGAGCAGTTCTTC
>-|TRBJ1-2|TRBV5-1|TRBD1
CASGTGTGGNYGYTF
TGCGCCAGTGGGACCGGGACAGGGGGCAACTATGGCTACACCTTC
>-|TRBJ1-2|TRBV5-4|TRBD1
CASSLTGVDGYTF
TGTGCCAGCAGCTTGACAGGGGTAGATGGCTACACCTTC
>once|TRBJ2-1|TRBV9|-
CASSVVQWGAYNEQFF
TGTGCCAGCAGCGTAGTCCAGTGGGGGGCCTACAATGAGCAGTTCTTC
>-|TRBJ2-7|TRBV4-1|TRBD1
CASSEGASYEQYF
TGCGCCAGCAGCGAGGGGGCATCCTACGAGCAGTACTTC
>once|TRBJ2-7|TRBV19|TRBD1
CASSETGAYEQYF
TGTGCCAGTAGTGAGACAGGGGCCTACGAGCAGTACTTC
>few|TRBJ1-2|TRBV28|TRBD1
CASSLRGRDGYTF
TGTGCCAGCAGTTTAAGGGGGCGGGATGGCTACACCTTC
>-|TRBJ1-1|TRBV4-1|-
CASSHPWRNTEAFF
TGCGCCAGCAGCCATCCGTGGAGGAACACTGAAGCTTTCTTT
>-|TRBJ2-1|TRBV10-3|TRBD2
CAIRPSGEYEQFF
TGTGCCATCAGACCTAGCGGGGAATATGAGCAGTTCTTC
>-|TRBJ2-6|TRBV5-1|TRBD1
CASSSGTGSRLGGANVLTF
TGCGCCAGCAGCTCCGGGACAGGGTCTCGTCTGGGTGGGGCCAACGTCCTGACTTTC
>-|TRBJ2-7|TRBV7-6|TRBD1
CASSSGTGDYEQYF
TGTGCCAGCAGCTCAGGGACAGGGGACTACGAGCAGTACTTC
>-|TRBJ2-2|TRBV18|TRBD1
CASSPGQGFTGELFF
TGTGCCAGCTCACCGGGACAGGGCTTCACCGGGGAGCTGTTTTTT
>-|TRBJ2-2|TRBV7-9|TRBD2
CASSLAGSSGGWNTGELFF
TGTGCCAGCAGCTTAGCGGGTTCGAGCGGGGGCTGGAACACCGGGGAGCTGTTTTTT
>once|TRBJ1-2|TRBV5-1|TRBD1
CASSWGVRQGAYGYTF
TGCGCCAGCAGCTGGGGTGTGAGACAGGGGGCGTATGGCTACACCTTC
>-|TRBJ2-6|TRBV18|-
CASSRNAPGSGANVLTF
TGTGCCAGCTCACGAAATGCCCCGGGCTCTGGGGCCAACGTCCTGACTTTC
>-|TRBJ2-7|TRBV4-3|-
CASSQEGRGYEQYF
TGCGCCAGCAGCCAAGAAGGGCGGGGATACGAGCAGTACTTC
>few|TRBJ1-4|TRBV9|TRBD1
CASSADRGGEKLFF
TGTGCCAGCAGCGCCGACAGGGGTGGGGAAAAACTGTTTTTT
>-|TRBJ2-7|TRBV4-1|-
CASSLRGGDQYEQYF
TGCGCCAGCAGCCTTAGGGGGGGTGATCAATACGAGCAGTACTTC
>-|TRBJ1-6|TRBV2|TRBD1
CASRGDRGANSPLHF
TGTGCCAGCAGGGGGGACAGGGGCGCTAATTCACCCCTCCACTTT
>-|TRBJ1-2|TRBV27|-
CASSSASLGEDGYTF
TGTGCCAGCAGTTCCGCGAGCCTAGGGGAGGATGGCTACACCTTC
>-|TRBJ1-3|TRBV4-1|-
CASSQNSRSGNTIYF
TGCGCCAGCAGCCAAAATTCGAGGTCTGGAAACACCATATATTTT
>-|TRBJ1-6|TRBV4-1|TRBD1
CASSQGQGTNSPLHF
TGCGCCAGCAGCCAAGGACAGGGGACCAATTCACCCCTCCACTTT
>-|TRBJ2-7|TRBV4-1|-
CASSQDPTGYYEQYF
TGCGCCAGCAGCCAAGATCCGACAGGTTACTACGAGCAGTACTTC
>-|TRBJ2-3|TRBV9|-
CASSRSVSTDTQYF
TGTGCCAGCAGCAGATCGGTTTCCACAGATACGCAGTATTTT
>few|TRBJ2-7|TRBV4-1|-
CASSQEWQSYEQYF
TGCGCCAGCAGCCAAGAGTGGCAGTCTTACGAGCAGTACTTC
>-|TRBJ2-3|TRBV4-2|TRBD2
CASSQSSGGDSTDTQYF
TGTGCCAGCAGCCAGTCTAGCGGGGGGGATAGCACAGATACGCAGTATTTT
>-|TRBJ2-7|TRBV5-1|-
CASSATDSYEQYF
TGCGCCAGCAGCGCGACAGACTCTTACGAGCAGTACTTC